This TCR beta chain was identified in a study of blood T cell repertoires in COVID-19 (dated by TCRdb to about 2020). Notes on the research overall: The collaborator samples originated in the United States, Italy and Spain and spanned the acute and convalescent phases of COVID-19. The prospective study material was composed of cDNA or gDNA derived from T cells, B-cell-depleted T cells, or PBMCs. Subjects who had been exposed to COVID-19, were actively infected with it, or had recovered from it provided the deeply sampled blood TCRbeta repertoires that made up the dataset. A freely available public database, intended as a resource for researchers studying the immune response to SARS-CoV-2, is where the repertoires were released. Samples were obtained from the ongoing ImmuneRACE study (first 160 participants) and from some 1,200 subjects provided by 6 global collaborators. Sample metadata almost always included a de-identified subject ID, COVID-19 status, age in years and sex. HLA class I and class II types, where available, came from metadata supplied by the sample provider rather than from assay-based typing.

TCRbeta CDR3 regions were amplified from genomic DNA by means of the immunoSEQ Assay, a bias-controlled multiplex PCR. On the study's bioinformatics: The number of nucleated cells in each sample was estimated from the amplification of reference gene primers within the assay. To quantify the absolute abundance of each unique TCRbeta CDR3 rearrangement, sequence reads were collapsed and filtered. Productive Simpson clonality was computed per sample as the square root of Simpson's diversity index over productive rearrangements. The source is immuneACCESS, and TCRdb retained only in-frame sequences with V and J called. Part of the clones is not carried over; for the studies checked, unresolved V genes explain less than half of this, and the remainder is unexplained. The DNA gave D and trimming, while V, J and clone size come from that table. This sample is represented by 30,000 to 40,000 clones; about 75% of them were singletons. Jointly, the top ten make up 14% to 15% of the sample.

With respect to this clone: Its antigen remains undetermined. Per-nucleotide qualities are absent, and no much larger clonotype sits a single base away.

Looking up the germline V gene yields CDR1 MDHEN and CDR2 SYDVKM. Counted from cysteine to phenylalanine, this CDR3 has 13 amino acids. Only the CDR3 part of the read is kept: 39 bases, read in frame from the first base. At the junction V is shortened by 6 bases and J by 0 bases, with 8 bases in between. What the authors observed across the whole study: The amount of clinical and demographic metadata varied by source and participant and was provided uncurated.

Whole blood was collected in K2EDTA tubes by collaborating institutions according to the institutions' own protocols. For TCRbeta analysis, collaborators shipped samples in one of three forms: frozen whole blood, isolated PBMCs, or DNA extracted from either of those sample types. The chain employs TRBV28 and TRBJ1-1, with the D gene too uncertain to name. The clonotype was recovered from a man older than 75 with active or convalescent COVID-19. Sequences were obtained from peripheral blood. Here is the DNA: TGTGCCAGCAGAGAGCAGGTGAACACTGAAGCTTTCTTT. It encodes CASREQVNTEAFF. Reference TRBV28 and TRBJ1-1 proteins supply the regions before and after the CDR3; the full variable domain is: DVKVTQSSRYLVKRTGEKVFLECVQDMDHENMFWYRQDPGLGLRLIYFSYDVKMKEKGDIPEGYSVSREKKERFSLILESASTNQTSMYLCASREQVNTEAFFGQGTRLTVV.